The rows below give T cell receptor beta chains drawn from one sample of a study of shared clonotypes between healthy human individuals. Profiled with immunoSEQ multiplex PCR; TCRdb holds only in-frame clones, not every one. The table records 450,000 to 600,000 clones, less than 80% of them present only once. The sample was PBMCs. All receptors derive from a woman in her thirties or forties in good health. Some clones in this sample may be carry-over from other donors' samples. The CDR3 runs from the conserved cysteine through the conserved F or W. The order of the fields is V gene, J gene, clone size, D gene, CDR3 DNA, CDR3 protein. The D gene is left open where the match is weak. Clone size, where shown, is once, few, many, or a class for clones that have expanded.

v_call: TRBV7-8
j_call: TRBJ1-1
clone_size: -
d_call: -
cdr3_nt: TGTGCCAGCAGCCCGGCTGTTCGCACTGAAGCTTTCTTT
cdr3_aa: CASSPAVRTEAFF

v_call: TRBV5-1
j_call: TRBJ2-7
clone_size: once
d_call: TRBD2
cdr3_nt: TGCGCCAGCAGCTTGGGTTCTAGCGGGAGCTCCTACGAGCAGTACTTC
cdr3_aa: CASSLGSSGSSYEQYF

v_call: TRBV30
j_call: TRBJ2-1
clone_size: -
d_call: -
cdr3_nt: TGTGCCTGGGCGACTGCAAGCTCCTACAATGAGCAGTTCTTC
cdr3_aa: CAWATASSYNEQFF

v_call: TRBV9
j_call: TRBJ2-3
clone_size: -
d_call: -
cdr3_nt: TGTGCCAGCAGCGTAGCAGGGCGGGCGACAGATACGCAGTATTTT
cdr3_aa: CASSVAGRATDTQYF

v_call: TRBV7-2
j_call: TRBJ2-7
clone_size: few
d_call: -
cdr3_nt: TGTGCCAGCGGGCGAGGGGGAGGGCCGTACGAGCAGTACTTC
cdr3_aa: CASGRGGGPYEQYF

v_call: TRBV7-3
j_call: TRBJ2-2
clone_size: -
d_call: -
cdr3_nt: TGTGCCAGCAGACCTAACTTAGGCACCGGGGAGCTGTTTTTT
cdr3_aa: CASRPNLGTGELFF

v_call: TRBV7-9
j_call: TRBJ2-7
clone_size: -
d_call: -
cdr3_nt: TGTGCCAGCAGCTTAAGTGGTGGTTACGAGCAGTACTTC
cdr3_aa: CASSLSGGYEQYF

v_call: TRBV2
j_call: TRBJ2-7
clone_size: -
d_call: -
cdr3_nt: TGTGCCAGCAGTGATGCAGGGACCTTTATCTACGAGCAGTACTTC
cdr3_aa: CASSDAGTFIYEQYF

v_call: TRBV6-5
j_call: TRBJ1-3
clone_size: -
d_call: -
cdr3_nt: TGTGCCAGCAAGGAGAGCTCTGGAAACACCATATATTTT
cdr3_aa: CASKESSGNTIYF

v_call: TRBV18
j_call: TRBJ1-1
clone_size: -
d_call: TRBD1
cdr3_nt: TGTGCCAGCACACAGGGGAGGAGCGCTCTGAACACTGAAGCTTTCTTT
cdr3_aa: CASTQGRSALNTEAFF

v_call: TRBV6-1
j_call: TRBJ1-2
clone_size: -
d_call: -
cdr3_nt: TGTGCCAGCAGTGATCAACAGGGTGCAGGGGGCTACACCTTC
cdr3_aa: CASSDQQGAGGYTF

v_call: TRBV7-3
j_call: TRBJ2-7
clone_size: once
d_call: -
cdr3_nt: TGTGCCAGCAGCTTAACGGCGTCTGGGGGGCAGTACTTC
cdr3_aa: CASSLTASGGQYF

v_call: TRBV28
j_call: TRBJ1-4
clone_size: -
d_call: -
cdr3_nt: TGTGCCAGCAGGGGCCCAGGCGGTGAAAAACTGTTTTTT
cdr3_aa: CASRGPGGEKLFF

v_call: TRBV7-9
j_call: TRBJ1-1
clone_size: -
d_call: TRBD1
cdr3_nt: TGTGCCAGCGCAGGACAGGGGGACCCTGAAGCTTTCTTT
cdr3_aa: CASAGQGDPEAFF

v_call: TRBV18
j_call: TRBJ2-3
clone_size: once
d_call: TRBD2
cdr3_nt: TGTGCCAGCTCACCACCGTCTAGCGGGAGACTGGATACGCAGTATTTT
cdr3_aa: CASSPPSSGRLDTQYF

v_call: TRBV28
j_call: TRBJ2-7
clone_size: -
d_call: -
cdr3_nt: TGTGCCAGCAGCCGGGACCCGCGCCGGGCATTGACCTACGAGCAGTACTTC
cdr3_aa: CASSRDPRRALTYEQYF

v_call: TRBV10-3
j_call: TRBJ2-7
clone_size: -
d_call: -
cdr3_nt: TGTGCCATCGGACGAGCAGGGGCCGAGCAGTACTTC
cdr3_aa: CAIGRAGAEQYF

v_call: TRBV30
j_call: TRBJ2-1
clone_size: -
d_call: -
cdr3_nt: TGTGCCTGGAGTCGCGGGGATGAGCAGTTCTTC
cdr3_aa: CAWSRGDEQFF

v_call: TRBV11-2
j_call: TRBJ2-7
clone_size: -
d_call: TRBD2
cdr3_nt: TGTGCCAGCAGCTCAGCAAGGACTAGTCCCTACGAGCAGTACTTC
cdr3_aa: CASSSARTSPYEQYF

v_call: TRBV28
j_call: TRBJ2-1
clone_size: -
d_call: -
cdr3_nt: TGTGCCAGCAGTTTTTTATGGGGCGGGGGCGTTCGCAATGAGCAGTTCTTC
cdr3_aa: CASSFLWGGGVRNEQFF

v_call: TRBV2
j_call: TRBJ1-1
clone_size: -
d_call: TRBD1
cdr3_nt: TGTGCCAGAAACAGGGGGGCGAACACTGAAGCTTTCTTT
cdr3_aa: CARNRGANTEAFF

v_call: TRBV6-5
j_call: TRBJ1-6
clone_size: -
d_call: -
cdr3_nt: TGTGCCAGCAAGCGAGGGACAACTTCACCCCTCCACTTT
cdr3_aa: CASKRGTTSPLHF

v_call: TRBV10-1
j_call: TRBJ1-3
clone_size: -
d_call: -
cdr3_nt: TGCGCCAGCAGTGAGCCGAATAACAGGGACGACTCTGGAAACACCATATATTTT
cdr3_aa: CASSEPNNRDDSGNTIYF

v_call: TRBV19
j_call: TRBJ2-2
clone_size: -
d_call: -
cdr3_nt: TGTGCCAGTAAGAACACCGGGGAGCTGTTTTTT
cdr3_aa: CASKNTGELFF

v_call: TRBV18
j_call: TRBJ2-6
clone_size: -
d_call: -
cdr3_nt: TGTGCCAGCTCACCACCGATTGGGGCCAACGTCCTGACTTTC
cdr3_aa: CASSPPIGANVLTF

v_call: TRBV30
j_call: TRBJ2-6
clone_size: -
d_call: -
cdr3_nt: TGTGCCTGGCAAACAGCAACTGGGGCCAACGTCCTGACTTTC
cdr3_aa: CAWQTATGANVLTF

v_call: TRBV29-1
j_call: TRBJ2-5
clone_size: -
d_call: TRBD1
cdr3_nt: TGCAGCGTTGCGGGACAGCAAGAGACCCAGTACTTC
cdr3_aa: CSVAGQQETQYF

v_call: TRBV4-1
j_call: TRBJ2-7
clone_size: -
d_call: TRBD1
cdr3_nt: TGCGCCAGCAGCCAAGCCGACAGGGCCTACGAGCAGTACTTC
cdr3_aa: CASSQADRAYEQYF